Described below is a single T cell receptor (beta chain) sequence and its context. This entry comes from a study of technical replicates of blood from a few donors. This CDR3 region has 12 residues. The V gene lost 4 bases and the J gene lost 8 bases, with 12 bases spanning the gap. Per germline, CDR1 SGDLS and CDR2 YYNGEE. Sequencing was performed with immunoSEQ multiplex PCR; in TCRdb, only in-frame clones are kept and a portion is missing. The table lists more than 65,000 clones, around 96% of them singletons. Sequenced material: T cells isolated from PBMCs. The receptor was derived from a human donor in good health. The chain joins TRBV9 to TRBJ1-2; possibly TRBD1 for D (5 bases). The CDR3 here is CASSSPGFGYTF. CDR3 coding DNA: TGTGCCAGCAGCAGTCCAGGGTTCGGCTACACCTTC.